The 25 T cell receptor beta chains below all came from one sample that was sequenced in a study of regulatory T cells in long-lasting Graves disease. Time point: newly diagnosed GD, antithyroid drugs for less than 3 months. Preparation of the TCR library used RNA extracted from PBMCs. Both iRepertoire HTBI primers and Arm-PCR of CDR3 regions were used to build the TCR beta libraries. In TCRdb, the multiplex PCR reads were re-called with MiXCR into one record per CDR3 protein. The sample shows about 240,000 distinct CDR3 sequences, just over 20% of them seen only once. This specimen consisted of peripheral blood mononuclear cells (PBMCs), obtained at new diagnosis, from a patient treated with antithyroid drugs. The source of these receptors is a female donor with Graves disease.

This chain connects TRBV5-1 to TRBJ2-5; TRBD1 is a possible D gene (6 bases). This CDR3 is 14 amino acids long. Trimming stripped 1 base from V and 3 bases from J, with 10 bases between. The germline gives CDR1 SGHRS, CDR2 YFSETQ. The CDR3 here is CASSLMGQKETQYF. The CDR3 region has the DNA TGCGCCAGCAGCTTGATGGGACAAAAAGAGACCCAGTACTTC.

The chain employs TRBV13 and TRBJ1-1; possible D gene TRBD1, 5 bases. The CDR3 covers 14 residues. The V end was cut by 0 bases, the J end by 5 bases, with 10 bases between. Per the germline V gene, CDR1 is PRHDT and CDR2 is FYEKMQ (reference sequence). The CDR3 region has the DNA TGTGCCAGCAGCTTAGGCCGGGGCGGGACTGAAGCTTTCTTT. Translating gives CASSLGRGGTEAFF.

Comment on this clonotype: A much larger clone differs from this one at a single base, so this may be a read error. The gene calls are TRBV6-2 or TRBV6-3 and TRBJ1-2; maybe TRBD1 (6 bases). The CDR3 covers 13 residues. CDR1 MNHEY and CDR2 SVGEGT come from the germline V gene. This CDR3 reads CASNYSGGHGYTF. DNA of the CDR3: TGTGCCAGCAATTACTCTGGGGGGCATGGCTACACCTTC.

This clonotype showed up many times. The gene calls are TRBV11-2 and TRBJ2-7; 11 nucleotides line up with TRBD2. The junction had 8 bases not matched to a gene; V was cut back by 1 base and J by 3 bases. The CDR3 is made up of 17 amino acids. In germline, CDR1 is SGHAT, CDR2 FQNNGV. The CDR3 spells CASSLVPGLAGSYEQYF. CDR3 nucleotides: TGTGCCAGCAGCTTAGTTCCAGGACTAGCGGGCAGCTACGAGCAGTACTTC.

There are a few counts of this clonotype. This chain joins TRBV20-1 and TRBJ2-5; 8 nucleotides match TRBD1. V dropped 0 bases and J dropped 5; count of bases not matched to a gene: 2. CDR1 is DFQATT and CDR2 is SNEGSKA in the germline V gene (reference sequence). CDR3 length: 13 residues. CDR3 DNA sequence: TGCAGTGCTAGAGACAGGGGGCTGGAGACCCAGTACTTC. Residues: CSARDRGLETQYF.

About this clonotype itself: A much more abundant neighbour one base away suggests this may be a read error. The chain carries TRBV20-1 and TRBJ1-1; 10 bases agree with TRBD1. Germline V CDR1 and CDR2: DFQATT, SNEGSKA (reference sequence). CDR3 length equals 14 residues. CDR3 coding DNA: TGCAGTGCTCCCTGGACAGGGGGGAACACTGAAGCTCTCTTT. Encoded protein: CSAPWTGGNTEALF.

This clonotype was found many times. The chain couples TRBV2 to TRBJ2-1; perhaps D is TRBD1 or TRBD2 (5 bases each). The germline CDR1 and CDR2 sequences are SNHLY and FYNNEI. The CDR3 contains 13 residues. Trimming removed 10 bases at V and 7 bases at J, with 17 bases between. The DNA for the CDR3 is TGTGCCATACCGGGACCTTGGAGGAATGAGCAGTTCTTC. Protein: CAIPGPWRNEQFF. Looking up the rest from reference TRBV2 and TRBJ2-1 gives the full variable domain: EPEVTQTPSHQVTQMGQEVILRCVPISNHLYFYWYRQILGQKVEFLVSFYNNEISEKSEIFDDQFSVERPDGSNFTLKIRSTKLEDSAMYFCAIPGPWRNEQFFGPGTRLTVL.

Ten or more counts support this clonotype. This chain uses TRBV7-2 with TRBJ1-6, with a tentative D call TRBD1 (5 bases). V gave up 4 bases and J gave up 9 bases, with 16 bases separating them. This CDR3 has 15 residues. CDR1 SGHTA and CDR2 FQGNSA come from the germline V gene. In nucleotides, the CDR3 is TGTGCCAGCAGCTCCGGACGGAGGGGTCGTTCACCCCTCCACTTT. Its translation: CASSSGRRGRSPLHF.

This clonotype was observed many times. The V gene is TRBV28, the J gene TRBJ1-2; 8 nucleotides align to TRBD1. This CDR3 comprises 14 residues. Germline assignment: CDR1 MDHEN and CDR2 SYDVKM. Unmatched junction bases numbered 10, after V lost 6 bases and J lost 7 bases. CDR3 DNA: TGTGCCAGCAGCCTGACAGGGGTGAAACGTGGCTACACCTTC. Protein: CASSLTGVKRGYTF.

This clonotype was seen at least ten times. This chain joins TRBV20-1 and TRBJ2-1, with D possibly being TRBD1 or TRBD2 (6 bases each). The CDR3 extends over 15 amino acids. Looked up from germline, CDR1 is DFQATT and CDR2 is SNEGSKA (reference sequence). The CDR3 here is CSADGRRGPGGEQFF. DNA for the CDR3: TGCAGCGCGGACGGACGTCGGGGGCCGGGTGGTGAGCAGTTCTTC.

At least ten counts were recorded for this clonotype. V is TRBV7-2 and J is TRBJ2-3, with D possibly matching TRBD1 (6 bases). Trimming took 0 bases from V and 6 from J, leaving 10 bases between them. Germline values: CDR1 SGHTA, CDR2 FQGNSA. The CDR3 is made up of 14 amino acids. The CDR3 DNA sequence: TGTGCCAGCAGCTTAGCGGCAGGGGTCGATACGCAGTATTTT. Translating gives CASSLAAGVDTQYF.

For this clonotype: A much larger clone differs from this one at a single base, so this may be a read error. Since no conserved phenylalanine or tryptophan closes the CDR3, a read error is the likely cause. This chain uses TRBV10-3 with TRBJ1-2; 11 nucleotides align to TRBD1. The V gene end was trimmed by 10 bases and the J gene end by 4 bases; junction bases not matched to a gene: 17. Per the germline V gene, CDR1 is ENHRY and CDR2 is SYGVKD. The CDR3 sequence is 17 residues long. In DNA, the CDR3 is TGTGCCACTGTACTCGGACAGGGGGCTAAGGACCCCTATGGCTACACCCTC. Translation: CATVLGQGAKDPYGYTL.

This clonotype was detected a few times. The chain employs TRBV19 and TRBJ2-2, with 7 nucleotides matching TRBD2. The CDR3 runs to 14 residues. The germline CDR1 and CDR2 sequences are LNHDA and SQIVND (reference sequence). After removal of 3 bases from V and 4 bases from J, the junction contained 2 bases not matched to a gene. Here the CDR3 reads CASSIRGGTGELFF. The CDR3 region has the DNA TGTGCCAGTAGTATCCGCGGGGGCACCGGGGAGCTGTTTTTT.

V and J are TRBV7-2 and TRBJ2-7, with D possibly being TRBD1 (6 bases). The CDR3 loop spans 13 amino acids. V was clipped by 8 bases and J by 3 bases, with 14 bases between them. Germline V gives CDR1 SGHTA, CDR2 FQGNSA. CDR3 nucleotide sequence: TGTGCCAGCCGGAACCTAGGGGGCTACGAGCAGTACTTC. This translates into CASRNLGGYEQYF.

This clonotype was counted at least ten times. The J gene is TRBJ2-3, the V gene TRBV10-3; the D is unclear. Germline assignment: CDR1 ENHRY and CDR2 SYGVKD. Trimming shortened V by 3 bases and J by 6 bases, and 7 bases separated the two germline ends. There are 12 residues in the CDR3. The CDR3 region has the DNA TGTGCCATCAGTGATCCCCCCGATACGCAGTATTTT. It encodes CAISDPPDTQYF.

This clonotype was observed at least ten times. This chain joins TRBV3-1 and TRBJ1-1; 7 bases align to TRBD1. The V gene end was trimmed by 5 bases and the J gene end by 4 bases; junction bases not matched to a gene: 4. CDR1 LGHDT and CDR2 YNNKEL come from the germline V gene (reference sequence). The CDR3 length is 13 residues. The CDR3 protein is CASSKQGLTEAFF. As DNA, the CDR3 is TGTGCCAGCAGCAAACAGGGGCTCACTGAAGCTTTCTTT.

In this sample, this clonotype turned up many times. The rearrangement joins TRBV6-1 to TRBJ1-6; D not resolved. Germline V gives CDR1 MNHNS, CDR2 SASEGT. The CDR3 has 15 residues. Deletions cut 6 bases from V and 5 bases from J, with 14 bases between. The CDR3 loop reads CASSLSSRNNSPLHF. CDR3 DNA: TGTGCCAGCAGCCTTTCGTCTCGGAATAATTCACCCCTCCACTTT.

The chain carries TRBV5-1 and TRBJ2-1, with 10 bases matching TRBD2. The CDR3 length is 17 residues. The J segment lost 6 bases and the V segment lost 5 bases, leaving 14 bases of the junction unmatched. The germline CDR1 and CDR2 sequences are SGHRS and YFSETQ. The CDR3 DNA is TGCGCCAGCAGTTCGCTAGCGGGAGTCGATCGTGGCAATGAGCAGTTCTTC. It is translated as CASSSLAGVDRGNEQFF.

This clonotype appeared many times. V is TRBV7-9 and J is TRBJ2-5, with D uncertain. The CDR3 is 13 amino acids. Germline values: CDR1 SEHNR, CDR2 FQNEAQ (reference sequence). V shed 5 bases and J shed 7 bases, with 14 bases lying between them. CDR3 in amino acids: CASSPRLKRTQYF. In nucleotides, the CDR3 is TGTGCCAGCAGCCCCCGATTGAAACGGACCCAGTACTTC. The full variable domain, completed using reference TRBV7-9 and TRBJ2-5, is DTGVSQNPRHKITKRGQNVTFRCDPISEHNRLYWYRQTLGQGPEFLTYFQNEAQLEKSRLLSDRFSAERPKGSFSTLEIQRTEQGDSAMYLCASSPRLKRTQYFGPGTRLLVL.

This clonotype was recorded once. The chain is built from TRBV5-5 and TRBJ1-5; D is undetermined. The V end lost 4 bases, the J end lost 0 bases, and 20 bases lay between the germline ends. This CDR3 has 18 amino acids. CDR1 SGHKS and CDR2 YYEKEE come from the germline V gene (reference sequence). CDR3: CASSPNIGGPYSNQPQHF. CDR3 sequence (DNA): TGTGCCAGCAGCCCCAACATAGGCGGACCCTATAGCAATCAGCCCCAGCATTTT.

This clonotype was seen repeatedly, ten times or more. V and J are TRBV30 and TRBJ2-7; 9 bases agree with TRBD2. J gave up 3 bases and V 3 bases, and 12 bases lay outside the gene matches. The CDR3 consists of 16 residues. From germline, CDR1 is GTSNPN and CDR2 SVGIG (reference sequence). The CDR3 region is CAWSRVGASGIYEQYF. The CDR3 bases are TGTGCCTGGAGCCGGGTAGGGGCTAGCGGGATCTACGAGCAGTACTTC.

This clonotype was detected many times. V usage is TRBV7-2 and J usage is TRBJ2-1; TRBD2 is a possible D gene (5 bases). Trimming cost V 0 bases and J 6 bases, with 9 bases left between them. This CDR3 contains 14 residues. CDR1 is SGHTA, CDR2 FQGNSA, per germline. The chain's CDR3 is CASSLARTANEQFF. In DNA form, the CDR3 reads TGTGCCAGCAGCTTAGCGCGGACTGCCAATGAGCAGTTCTTC. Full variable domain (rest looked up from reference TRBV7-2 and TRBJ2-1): GAGVSQSPSNKVTEKGKDVELRCDPISGHTALYWYRQSLGQGLEFLIYFQGNSAPDKSGLPSDRFSAERTGGSVSTLTIQRTQQEDSAVYLCASSLARTANEQFFGPGTRLTVL.

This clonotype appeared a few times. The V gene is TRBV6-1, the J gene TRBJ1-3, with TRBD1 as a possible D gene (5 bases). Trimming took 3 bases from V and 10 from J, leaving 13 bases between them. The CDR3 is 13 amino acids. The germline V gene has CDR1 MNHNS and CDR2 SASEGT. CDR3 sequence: CASSDREGRTIYF. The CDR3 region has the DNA TGTGCCAGCAGTGACAGGGAGGGAAGGACCATATATTTT.

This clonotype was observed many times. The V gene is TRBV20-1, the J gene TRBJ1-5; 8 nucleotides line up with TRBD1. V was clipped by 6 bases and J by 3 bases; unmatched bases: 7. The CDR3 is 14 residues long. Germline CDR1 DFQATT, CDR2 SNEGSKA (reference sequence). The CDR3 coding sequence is TGCAGTGCAGATGGACAGGGCCCCAATCAGCCCCAGCATTTT. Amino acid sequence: CSADGQGPNQPQHF.

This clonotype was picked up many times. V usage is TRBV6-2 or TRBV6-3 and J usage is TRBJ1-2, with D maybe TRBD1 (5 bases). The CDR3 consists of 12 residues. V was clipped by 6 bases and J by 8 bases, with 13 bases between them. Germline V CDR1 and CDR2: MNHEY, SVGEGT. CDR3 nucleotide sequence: TGTGCCAGCAGGACCGGGACGTCAGGCTACACCTTC. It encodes CASRTGTSGYTF.